The rows below give T cell receptor beta chains drawn from one sample of a study of blood T cell repertoires in COVID-19. The repertoire was sequenced with immunoSEQ multiplex PCR; TCRdb's copy has only in-frame clones and lacks some. The sample yields around 32,000 clones, 80% to 90% seen once. The sequenced sample consisted of peripheral blood. The receptors here all came from a woman of 80 years or more with active or convalescent COVID-19. The CDR3 runs from the conserved cysteine through the conserved F or W. Each record gives: V gene, J gene, clone size, D gene, CDR3 protein, CDR3 DNA. The D gene is left open where the match is weak. Rows may omit the clone size; those that give it use once, few, many or a size class.

v_call: TRBV2
j_call: TRBJ2-3
clone_size: -
d_call: TRBD1
cdr3_aa: CASSQGQDTQYF
cdr3_nt: TGTGCCAGCAGCCAGGGACAGGATACGCAGTATTTT

v_call: TRBV6-1
j_call: TRBJ2-7
clone_size: -
d_call: -
cdr3_aa: CASSEQGLGSYEQYF
cdr3_nt: TGTGCCAGCAGTGAACAAGGTCTAGGCTCCTACGAGCAGTACTTC

v_call: TRBV6-1
j_call: TRBJ1-5
clone_size: -
d_call: TRBD1
cdr3_aa: CASSENRGNQPQHF
cdr3_nt: TGTGCCAGCAGTGAGAACAGGGGGAATCAGCCCCAGCATTTT

v_call: TRBV11-2
j_call: TRBJ1-1
clone_size: -
d_call: -
cdr3_aa: CASSFSGVTEAFF
cdr3_nt: TGTGCCAGCAGCTTCTCAGGGGTTACTGAAGCTTTCTTT

v_call: TRBV10-3
j_call: TRBJ1-2
clone_size: -
d_call: -
cdr3_aa: CAIRGRGVYGYTF
cdr3_nt: TGTGCCATCAGGGGGAGGGGAGTGTATGGCTACACCTTC

v_call: TRBV5-1
j_call: TRBJ2-1
clone_size: -
d_call: -
cdr3_aa: CASSPGGSSYNEQFF
cdr3_nt: TGCGCCAGCAGCCCCGGGGGAAGCTCCTACAATGAGCAGTTCTTC

v_call: TRBV7-6
j_call: TRBJ2-1
clone_size: -
d_call: TRBD2
cdr3_aa: CASSDLAGGLGNEQFF
cdr3_nt: TGTGCCAGCAGCGATCTAGCGGGGGGGCTGGGGAATGAGCAGTTCTTC

v_call: TRBV14
j_call: TRBJ2-7
clone_size: -
d_call: -
cdr3_aa: CASSHLSGEPEQYF
cdr3_nt: TGTGCCAGCAGCCACCTAAGCGGAGAGCCCGAGCAGTACTTC

v_call: TRBV7-6
j_call: TRBJ1-6
clone_size: -
d_call: TRBD1
cdr3_aa: CASSLETGRSPLHF
cdr3_nt: TGTGCCAGCAGCTTAGAGACAGGGCGTTCACCCCTCCACTTT

v_call: TRBV7-6
j_call: TRBJ2-4
clone_size: -
d_call: TRBD1
cdr3_aa: CASSSGQGANIQYF
cdr3_nt: TGTGCCAGCAGCTCGGGACAGGGGGCAAACATTCAGTACTTC

v_call: TRBV6-5
j_call: TRBJ2-7
clone_size: -
d_call: -
cdr3_aa: CASSFSRGAFEQYF
cdr3_nt: TGTGCCAGCAGCTTTTCTCGGGGGGCGTTCGAGCAGTACTTC

v_call: TRBV4-1
j_call: TRBJ2-5
clone_size: -
d_call: -
cdr3_aa: CASSRAGGETQYF
cdr3_nt: TGCGCCAGCAGCCGGGCAGGGGGGGAGACCCAGTACTTC

v_call: TRBV7-2
j_call: TRBJ2-1
clone_size: -
d_call: TRBD1
cdr3_aa: CASSDGTGNYNEQFF
cdr3_nt: TGTGCCAGCAGCGACGGGACAGGGAACTACAATGAGCAGTTCTTC

v_call: TRBV6-5
j_call: TRBJ2-2
clone_size: -
d_call: TRBD2
cdr3_aa: CASSYSGRANTGELFF
cdr3_nt: TGTGCCAGCAGTTACAGCGGGAGGGCGAACACCGGGGAGCTGTTTTTT

v_call: TRBV18
j_call: TRBJ1-1
clone_size: -
d_call: TRBD1
cdr3_aa: CASSQTGRGTEAFF
cdr3_nt: TGTGCCAGCTCACAGACAGGGAGAGGGACTGAAGCTTTCTTT

v_call: TRBV27
j_call: TRBJ2-7
clone_size: -
d_call: TRBD1
cdr3_aa: CASSPRQGSYEQYF
cdr3_nt: TGTGCCAGCAGTCCGCGACAGGGAAGCTACGAGCAGTACTTC

v_call: TRBV3-1/TRBV3-2
j_call: TRBJ1-6
clone_size: few
d_call: -
cdr3_aa: CASSLSSGSYNSPLHF
cdr3_nt: TGTGCCAGCAGCCTATCGAGCGGTTCCTATAATTCACCCCTCCACTTT

v_call: TRBV28
j_call: TRBJ1-2
clone_size: -
d_call: -
cdr3_aa: CASSLRAGRRLPGYTF
cdr3_nt: TGTGCCAGCAGTTTGAGGGCAGGGAGGCGTCTCCCAGGCTACACCTTC

v_call: TRBV19
j_call: TRBJ1-5
clone_size: few
d_call: TRBD1
cdr3_aa: CASSIATGSQPQHF
cdr3_nt: TGTGCCAGTAGTATAGCGACAGGGAGTCAGCCCCAGCATTTT

v_call: TRBV19
j_call: TRBJ2-2
clone_size: -
d_call: -
cdr3_aa: CASSPQGRGTGELFF
cdr3_nt: TGTGCCAGTAGTCCACAGGGCAGGGGAACCGGGGAGCTGTTTTTT

v_call: TRBV6-5
j_call: TRBJ2-5
clone_size: -
d_call: TRBD2
cdr3_aa: CASSYSRGGETQYF
cdr3_nt: TGTGCCAGCAGTTACTCGCGGGGGGGTGAGACCCAGTACTTC

v_call: TRBV2
j_call: TRBJ2-7
clone_size: -
d_call: TRBD2
cdr3_aa: CASSGSLGLGFPSEQYF
cdr3_nt: TGTGCCAGCAGCGGCAGCCTGGGACTAGGATTTCCTTCCGAGCAGTACTTC

v_call: TRBV5-4
j_call: TRBJ2-3
clone_size: -
d_call: TRBD1
cdr3_aa: CASSSSQGADTQYF
cdr3_nt: TGTGCCAGCAGCTCTTCACAGGGGGCAGATACGCAGTATTTT

v_call: TRBV6-2/TRBV6-3
j_call: TRBJ1-1
clone_size: -
d_call: -
cdr3_aa: CASSYNVRPSGTEAFF
cdr3_nt: TGTGCCAGCAGTTATAATGTTAGGCCGTCGGGCACTGAAGCTTTCTTT

v_call: TRBV4-3
j_call: TRBJ2-3
clone_size: -
d_call: TRBD1
cdr3_aa: CASSQSPGTGGKYTQYF
cdr3_nt: TGCGCCAGCAGCCAAAGCCCCGGGACAGGGGGCAAGTATACGCAGTATTTT

v_call: TRBV18
j_call: TRBJ1-3
clone_size: -
d_call: -
cdr3_aa: CASSPEQGKNTIYF
cdr3_nt: TGTGCCAGCTCACCGGAACAGGGAAAGAACACCATATATTTT

v_call: TRBV2
j_call: TRBJ1-1
clone_size: few
d_call: -
cdr3_aa: CATKGRALNTEAFF
cdr3_nt: TGTGCCACCAAGGGGAGGGCCTTGAACACTGAAGCTTTCTTT

v_call: TRBV5-1
j_call: TRBJ1-1
clone_size: -
d_call: -
cdr3_aa: CASSSQAQMNTEAFF
cdr3_nt: TGCGCCAGCAGCTCGCAAGCACAGATGAACACTGAAGCTTTCTTT

v_call: TRBV3-1/TRBV3-2
j_call: TRBJ2-6
clone_size: -
d_call: -
cdr3_aa: CASSQPGLGANVLTF
cdr3_nt: TGTGCCAGCAGCCAGCCAGGGCTTGGGGCCAACGTCCTGACTTTC

v_call: TRBV10-1
j_call: TRBJ1-5
clone_size: -
d_call: -
cdr3_aa: CASKDSQPQHF
cdr3_nt: TGCGCCAGCAAGGACAGCCAGCCCCAGCATTTT

v_call: TRBV7-8
j_call: TRBJ2-7
clone_size: -
d_call: -
cdr3_aa: CASSRKTGSYEQYF
cdr3_nt: TGTGCCAGCAGCCGAAAGACAGGATCCTACGAGCAGTACTTC